The present entry profiles one T cell receptor (beta chain) with its context. The data stem from a study of PD-L1 blockade in urothelial cancer. The overall study: Blood samples contained a median around 130,000 T cells.

Per the germline V gene, CDR1 is MNHEY and CDR2 is SVGAGI. The CDR3 spans 15 residues. J gave up 2 bases and V 6 bases, and 4 bases lay outside the gene matches. Spiking each PCR with synthetic TCR analog templates was performed. Clones were sequenced by immunoSEQ multiplex PCR, and TCRdb holds only the in-frame ones, with some missing. Here the sample spans roughly 100,000 clones, 83% being singletons. The time point denotes: peripheral blood 6 weeks after treatment start. The source material was PBMCs, sampled around atezolizumab (anti-PD-L1) treatment. The chain links TRBV6-5 to TRBJ1-6; 7 bases map to TRBD1. The TCR comes from a man between 70 and 80 years old with urothelial cancer. Written as DNA, the CDR3 is TGTGCCAGCAGACTAGGACAGGCCTATAATTCACCCCTCCACTTT. Its protein product is CASRLGQAYNSPLHF.